This T cell receptor (beta chain) comes out of a study of technical replicates of blood from several donors. The CDR3 has 14 amino acids. Germline CDR1 is SQVTM and CDR2 is ANQGSEA. J lost 4 bases, V lost 4 bases, and 3 bases had no gene match. Only in-frame clones appear in the TCRdb table, and some are missing; sequencing was by immunoSEQ multiplex PCR. Among about 72,000 clones listed, roughly 95% were seen once. V usage is TRBV29-1 and J usage is TRBJ1-3, with 11 bases identical to TRBD1. The TCR sequence derives from a human donor in good health. The sample comprised T cells isolated from PBMCs. The CDR3, as DNA: TGCAGCGTTGGTCGGACAGGGGGCGGAAACACCATATATTTT. It yields the protein CSVGRTGGGNTIYF.